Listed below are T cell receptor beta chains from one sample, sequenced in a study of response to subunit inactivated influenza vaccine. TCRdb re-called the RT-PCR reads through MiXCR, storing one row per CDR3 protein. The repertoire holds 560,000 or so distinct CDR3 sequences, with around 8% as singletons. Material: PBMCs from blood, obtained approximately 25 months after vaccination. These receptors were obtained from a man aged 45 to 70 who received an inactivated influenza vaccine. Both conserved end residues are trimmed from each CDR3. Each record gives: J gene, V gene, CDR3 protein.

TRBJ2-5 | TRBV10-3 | AIAPGEEETQY
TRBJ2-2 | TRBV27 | ASSSVKLYANTGELF
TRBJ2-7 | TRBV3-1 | ASSQRDREKQY
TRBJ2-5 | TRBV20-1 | SARDSGAGRETQY
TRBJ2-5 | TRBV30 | AWSVRGRETQY
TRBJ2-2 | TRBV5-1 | ASSLAQGAANTGELF
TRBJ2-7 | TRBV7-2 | ASSLVSSGSSYEQY
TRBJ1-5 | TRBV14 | ASSQGHSQPQH
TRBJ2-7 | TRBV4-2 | ASSQAQGLSYEQY
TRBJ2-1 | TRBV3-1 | ASSQPRTSYNEQF
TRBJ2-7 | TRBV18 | ASSLGYAGSLYEQY
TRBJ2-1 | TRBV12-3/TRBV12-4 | ASSLAGGGGNEQF
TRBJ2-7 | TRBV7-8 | ASSLGPDTYEQY
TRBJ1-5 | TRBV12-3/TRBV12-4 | ASSFPGDNQPQH
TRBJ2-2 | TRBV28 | ASTGASRNTGELF
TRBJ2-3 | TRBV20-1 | SARDFVDTQY
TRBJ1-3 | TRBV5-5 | ASSYTGTVTWGNTIY
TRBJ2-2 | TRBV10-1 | ASSSLLGGTGELF
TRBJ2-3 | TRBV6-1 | ASRRSGGLDTQY
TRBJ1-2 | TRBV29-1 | SVLDGYGYT
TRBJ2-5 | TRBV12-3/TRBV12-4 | ASTNGGIRSLQETQY
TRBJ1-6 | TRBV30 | AMGDGWTSSYNSPLH
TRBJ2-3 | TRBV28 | ASSPLAGFTDTQY
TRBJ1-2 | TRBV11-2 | ASSPVGRKDYGYT
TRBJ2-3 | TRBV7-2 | ASSPPGLITDTQY
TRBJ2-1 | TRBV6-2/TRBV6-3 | ASSYSSDGSYNEQF